This TCR beta chain was obtained from a study of blood T cell repertoires in COVID-19. About the study: The samples span acute and convalescent COVID-19 from the United States, Italy and Spain. Nucleic acid was either cDNA or gDNA, and it came from T cells, B-cell-depleted T cells, or PBMCs.

Under the authors' procedure: Reference gene primers were amplified, and this amplification served to estimate nucleated cell counts. The protocol was immunoSEQ multiplex PCR, while the TCRdb copy is restricted to in-frame clones and leaves out a portion. That table furnishes V, J and clone size, whereas the DNA furnished D and trimming. The sample has fewer than 200,000 clones; approximately 84% are singletons. This clone was picked up one time. Clinical history reported by participants formed the basis on which cohorts were assigned. CDR3 length: 16 amino acids. The junction had 10 bases not matched to a gene; V was cut back by 5 bases and J by 1 base. The germline V gene encodes CDR1 SGHTA and CDR2 FQGNSA.

This receptor was taken from a man in his fifties who had recovered from COVID-19. The rearrangement joins TRBV7-2 to TRBJ1-2; 7 nucleotides align to TRBD1. Input material: PBMCs or T cells enriched from blood (not recorded which). The CDR3 reads CASSPPGTALNYGYTF. CDR3 sequence (DNA): TGTGCCAGCAGCCCCCCTGGGACAGCCCTTAACTATGGCTACACCTTC.